This TCR beta chain is from a study of T cell changes during pregnancy in multiple sclerosis. TCRdb keeps only in-frame clones here, not all; method: immunoSEQ multiplex PCR. The sample shows over 30,000 clones, roughly 88% of them seen only once. The junction had 1 base not matched to a gene; V was cut back by 0 bases and J by 6 bases. Germline CDR1 and CDR2: GTSNPN and SVGIG (reference sequence). The length of the CDR3 is 13 residues. This clonotype was sampled from a female donor with multiple sclerosis, enrolled in a pregnancy study. The sequenced sample was CD4+ T cells from peripheral blood mononuclear cells, obtained before pregnancy. The chain employs TRBV30 and TRBJ2-2; 7 nucleotides agree with TRBD1. This CDR3 reads CAWSVQGPGELFF. CDR3 nucleotides: TGTGCCTGGAGTGTACAGGGGCCCGGGGAGCTGTTTTTT.